This T cell receptor beta chain was profiled in a study of blood T cell repertoires in COVID-19. Across the study: In each case, the material was cDNA or gDNA derived from T cells, B-cell-depleted T cells, or PBMCs.

This CDR3 contains 17 residues. The V segment lost 0 bases and the J segment 7 bases; nucleotides outside the gene matches: 8. Germline CDR1 reads LGHNA; CDR2 reads YNFKEQ. As handled by the study authors: Estimation of nucleated cell counts relied on the amplification of reference gene primers. Repertoires were generated with immunoSEQ multiplex PCR, while TCRdb's copy carries only in-frame clones and drops some. That table is the source of V, J and clone size, and D and trimming were worked out from the DNA. Of some 350,000 clones in the sample, about 90% were seen once. Participants were aged about 18 to 95 years, lived in 24 US areas, and enrolled virtually. Cohort 3 donors counted as recovered after two negative PCRs, clearance, or resolved symptoms.

The chain uses TRBV4-2 and TRBJ2-1; 11 positions match TRBD2. This clonotype was obtained from a woman in her twenties or thirties who had recovered from COVID-19. Source material: PBMCs or T cells enriched from blood (not recorded which). CDR3 bases: TGTGCCAGCAGCCAAGATCTTCCTAGCGGGGGGAAAAATGAGCAGTTCTTC. The encoded protein is CASSQDLPSGGKNEQFF.